This is a list of T cell receptor beta chains from one sample in a study of shared clonotypes between healthy human individuals. This table comes from immunoSEQ multiplex PCR, and its TCRdb copy is limited to in-frame clones, with some not included. There are just over 2,000,000 clones in the sample; approximately 94% occur only once, and about 1.1% lies in the top ten. The sample consisted of naive CD8+ T cells sorted from blood. These receptors originate from a man between 18 and 35 years old in good health. Both conserved end residues are part of each CDR3. Fields, in order: D gene, clone size, J gene, V gene, CDR3 protein, CDR3 DNA. D genes are given only for firm matches. Only part of the rows carry a size: once, few, many, or a class if the clone is expanded.

TRBD2 NA TRBJ2-3 TRBV9 CASSVGKGLGFSTDTQYF TGTGCCAGCAGCGTAGGCAAGGGACTAGGGTTCAGCACAGATACGCAGTATTTT
NA once TRBJ2-7 TRBV18 CASSPGFKGVPLSYEQYF TGTGCCAGCTCACCCGGATTCAAAGGGGTCCCTCTATCCTACGAGCAGTACTTC
TRBD2 NA TRBJ2-3 TRBV13 CASSLEGAELAGGYTDTQYF TGTGCCAGCAGCTTAGAGGGCGCAGAACTAGCGGGAGGCTACACAGATACGCAGTATTTT
NA NA TRBJ1-1 TRBV27 CASSLSGGALETFF TGTGCCAGCAGTTTATCTGGGGGGGCCCTCGAAACTTTCTTT
TRBD1 NA TRBJ1-1 TRBV6-5 CASSYGQGMNTEAFF TGTGCCAGCAGTTATGGACAGGGCATGAACACTGAAGCTTTCTTT
NA NA TRBJ1-3 TRBV13 CASSLGGSSGNTIYF TGTGCCAGCAGCTTGGGGGGCTCCTCTGGAAACACCATATATTTT
NA NA TRBJ1-1 TRBV30 CAWSPSQGGTEAFF TGTGCCTGGAGTCCATCCCAGGGAGGGACTGAAGCTTTCTTT
TRBD2 NA TRBJ2-1 TRBV7-9 CASSFSGRDNEQFF TGTGCCAGCAGCTTTAGCGGGAGGGACAATGAGCAGTTCTTC
NA NA TRBJ2-7 TRBV6-1 CASSEGGSSYEQYF TGTGCCAGCAGTGAAGGTGGAAGCTCCTACGAGCAGTACTTC
TRBD1 NA TRBJ2-7 TRBV9 CASSVGVGQGYEQYF TGTGCCAGCAGCGTAGGAGTAGGACAGGGCTACGAGCAGTACTTC
NA NA TRBJ2-2 TRBV4-3 CASSQDMASYTGELFF TGCGCCAGCAGCCAAGATATGGCCTCCTACACCGGGGAGCTGTTTTTT
NA NA TRBJ2-7 TRBV4-1 CASSPGLTFSEQYF TGCGCCAGCAGCCCGGGACTTACTTTCTCCGAGCAGTACTTC
NA NA TRBJ1-3 TRBV5-8 CASSLVGRDSGNTIYF TGTGCCAGCAGCTTGGTAGGCAGGGACTCTGGAAACACCATATATTTT
NA NA TRBJ2-1 TRBV6-5 CASSYSGRGDEQFF TGTGCCAGCAGTTACTCGGGTAGGGGCGATGAGCAGTTCTTC
TRBD1 NA TRBJ2-7 TRBV29-1 CSVETGQGPYEQYF TGCAGCGTTGAAACGGGACAGGGGCCCTACGAGCAGTACTTC
TRBD2 NA TRBJ2-1 TRBV10-1 CASSESTRVAGYNEQFF TGCGCCAGCAGTGAGTCGACTCGGGTAGCGGGTTACAATGAGCAGTTCTTC
NA NA TRBJ2-5 TRBV13 CASVLGGQETQYF TGTGCCAGCGTTTTGGGGGGTCAAGAGACCCAGTACTTC
TRBD2 NA TRBJ2-5 TRBV7-8 CASSNRGAGGALETQYF TGTGCCAGCAGCAACCGGGGGGCGGGAGGTGCTTTGGAGACCCAGTACTTC
TRBD1 once TRBJ2-7 TRBV11-2 CASSEGQGYEQYF TGTGCCAGCAGCGAGGGACAGGGATACGAGCAGTACTTC
TRBD2 NA TRBJ2-1 TRBV6-4 CASKSTASGSVFF TGTGCCAGCAAAAGTACTGCTAGCGGGAGCGTGTTCTTC
NA NA TRBJ1-1 TRBV25-1 CASSGSGITEAFF TGTGCCAGCAGTGGATCAGGGATCACTGAAGCTTTCTTT
TRBD1 NA TRBJ1-6 TRBV7-9 CASSDSTGDNSPLHF TGTGCCAGCAGCGACTCGACAGGGGACAATTCACCCCTCCACTTT
TRBD2 NA TRBJ2-7 TRBV28 CASRTSGGAYEQYF TGTGCAAGCAGGACTAGCGGGGGGGCCTACGAGCAGTACTTC
TRBD2 NA TRBJ2-3 TRBV4-3 CASSQLAGAYGDTQYF TGCGCCAGCAGCCAACTAGCGGGAGCCTATGGCGATACGCAGTATTTT